This T cell receptor (beta chain) was sequenced in a study of cytotoxic CD8 clonotypes in ibrutinib-treated CLL. Some clones are missing from TCRdb's copy, which holds only in-frame ones; the method was immunoSEQ multiplex PCR. The repertoire holds 150,000 to 200,000 clones, with around nine tenths as singletons. The CDR3 is made up of 13 amino acids. V was pared by 3 bases and J by 7 bases, with 10 bases between. Germline assignment: CDR1 KGHSH and CDR2 LQKENI. This clone was seen a handful of times. The sample here was PBMCs, taken at disease progression, from a patient treated with ibrutinib. This chain joins TRBV18 and TRBJ1-5; D remains ambiguous. This receptor was taken from a human donor with chronic lymphocytic leukemia. CDR3 amino acids: CASSPEGLQPQHF. For the CDR3, the DNA is TGTGCCAGCTCACCTGAGGGTTTGCAGCCCCAGCATTTT.